These 17 T cell receptor beta chains were all obtained from the same sample, sequenced in a study of early T cells in non-severe SARS-CoV-2 infection. In TCRdb, the 5' RACE reads were re-called with MiXCR into one record per CDR3 protein. The sample yields around 67,000 distinct CDR3 sequences, 11% seen once. Sequenced material: whole blood. Source of these receptors: an adult who was a healthcare worker with PCR-confirmed SARS-CoV-2 infection or an uninfected control (not recorded which).

Ten or more counts support this clonotype. The CDR3 is CSAARAASGANVLTF. DNA for the CDR3: TGCAGTGCGGCCAGGGCCGCATCTGGGGCCAACGTCCTGACTTTC. This rearrangement joins TRBV20-1 to TRBJ2-6; D perhaps matches TRBD1 (5 bases). Trimming took 6 bases from V and 1 from J, leaving 13 bases between them. CDR3 length equals 15 residues. Germline CDR1 and CDR2: DFQATT and SNEGSKA (reference sequence).

This clonotype has at least ten counts. The chain recombines TRBV5-1 with TRBJ2-4; perhaps D is TRBD1 or TRBD2 (5 bases each). Trimming cost V 1 base and J 7 bases, with 18 bases left between them. CDR3 length equals 16 residues. In germline, CDR1 is SGHRS, CDR2 YFSETQ. The CDR3 bases are TGCGCCAGCAGCTTGCCCCCTTACGGGACGGAGAACATTCAGTACTTC. Translation gives CASSLPPYGTENIQYF.

J is TRBJ2-5 and V is TRBV15; D perhaps matches TRBD2 (5 bases). The CDR3 length is 15 residues. Between the trimmed V and J ends, which lost 1 base and 2 bases, there was a span of 11 bases. Germline CDR1 reads LNHNV; CDR2 reads YYDKDF (reference sequence). CDR3 amino acids: CATSRGLAWQETQYF. The CDR3 DNA follows: TGTGCCACCAGCAGAGGCTTAGCGTGGCAAGAGACCCAGTACTTC.

CDR3 in DNA: TGTGCCAGCAGCTTAGGATTTTACGAGCAGTACTTC. Translating it yields CASSLGFYEQYF. The chain recombines TRBV7-8 with TRBJ2-7; D is unclear. From germline, CDR1 is SGHVS and CDR2 FQNEAQ. The CDR3 has 12 residues. V lost 1 base and J lost 4, with 5 bases in between.

This clonotype was seen at least ten times. V gene TRBV20-1 combines with J gene TRBJ2-7, with TRBD1 identical over 8 bases. V was pared by 6 bases and J by 4 bases, with 14 bases of the junction left unmatched. CDR3 length equals 15 residues. CDR1 and CDR2 from the germline V gene are DFQATT and SNEGSKA (reference sequence). The CDR3 DNA reads as TGCAGTGCCACGGCCCGGACAGGGCTAAGGTACGAGCAGTACTTC. It translates to CSATARTGLRYEQYF.

This clonotype has a count of ten or more. This chain joins TRBV29-1 and TRBJ2-7; 11 nucleotides agree with TRBD1. Per the germline V gene, CDR1 is SQVTM and CDR2 is ANQGSEA. V shed 3 bases, J shed 6 bases, and the junction held 7 bases outside the gene matches. The CDR3 runs to 14 residues. This chain's CDR3 is CSVEGGQGAREQYF. CDR3 bases: TGCAGCGTTGAGGGCGGACAGGGGGCTCGCGAGCAGTACTTC.

J is TRBJ1-5 and V is TRBV2; D is ambiguous. Germline lookup yields CDR1 SNHLY and CDR2 FYNNEI. V lost 2 bases and J 1 base, leaving 9 bases between the germline ends. The CDR3 contains 15 residues. The CDR3 region is CASSESRKSNQPQHF. CDR3 nucleotides: TGTGCCAGCAGTGAATCACGGAAAAGCAATCAGCCCCAGCATTTT.

The chain links TRBV2 to TRBJ1-4; 8 nucleotides match TRBD1. V gave up 3 bases and J gave up 0 bases; unmatched junction bases: 6. Germline assignment: CDR1 SNHLY and CDR2 FYNNEI. This CDR3 spans 17 amino acids. CDR3 amino acids: CASSDRGHPATNEKLFF. In DNA, the CDR3 is TGTGCCAGCAGTGACAGGGGGCACCCTGCAACTAATGAAAAACTGTTTTTT.

The chain is built from TRBV5-6 and TRBJ2-1; D is tentatively TRBD1 or TRBD2 (5 bases each). V lost 4 bases to trimming and J lost 0 bases, with 11 bases between them. CDR1 SGHDT and CDR2 YYEEEE come from the germline V gene. The CDR3 has 15 residues. CDR3 amino acids: CASSLGRSSYNEQFF. The CDR3 coding sequence is TGTGCCAGCAGCCTGGGACGGAGCTCCTACAATGAGCAGTTCTTC.

This clonotype was observed at least ten times. V usage is TRBV7-2 and J usage is TRBJ1-3; 7 bases fit TRBD1. J was trimmed by 9 bases and V by 3 bases; bases with no gene match: 5. Looked up from germline, CDR1 is SGHTA and CDR2 is FQGNSA. The CDR3 extends over 13 amino acids. The CDR3 DNA reads as TGTGCCAGCAGCTTTGACAGGGTTGCCACCATATATTTT. Amino acids: CASSFDRVATIYF.

To note about this clonotype: Mismatch with germline at one junction end may stem from a read error. The J gene is TRBJ2-7, the V gene TRBV11-1; either TRBD1 or TRBD2 may fit D (5 bases each). The CDR3 covers 14 residues. Germline V gene sequence: CDR1 SGHAT, CDR2 FQDESV (reference sequence). The CDR3 nucleotides are TGTACCAGCAGCCCGGGACGGATCGACTACGAGCAGTACTTC. Residues: CTSSPGRIDYEQYF.

This clonotype was observed at least ten times. The V and J genes are TRBV2 and TRBJ1-1; no reliable D call. The V end was cut by 7 bases, the J end by 4 bases, with 19 bases between. The CDR3 is 15 residues long. CDR1 and CDR2 (germline): SNHLY, FYNNEI. For the CDR3, the DNA is TGTGCCAGCACCCTCGGACTGCCCCGGGGCACTGAAGCTTTCTTT. Translated: CASTLGLPRGTEAFF.

The chain uses TRBV7-2 and TRBJ1-2; D is unresolved. V shed 3 bases and J shed 8 bases, with 7 bases lying between them. This CDR3 region has 11 residues. Germline CDR1 is SGHTA and CDR2 is FQGNSA. The CDR3 loop reads CASSFGYGYTF. Written as DNA, the CDR3 is TGTGCCAGCAGCTTTGGCTACGGCTACACCTTC.

The sample holds many counts of this clonotype. This chain links TRBV2 with TRBJ2-1; 12 positions agree with TRBD2. V lost 1 base, J lost 6 bases, and 1 base stayed unmatched. This CDR3 is 15 amino acids long. From germline, CDR1 is SNHLY and CDR2 FYNNEI. The CDR3 here is CASSEGLAGVNEQFF. The DNA of the CDR3 is TGTGCCAGCAGTGAAGGACTAGCGGGAGTCAATGAGCAGTTCTTC.

In this sample, this clonotype turned up a few times. The chain combines TRBV6-1 with TRBJ2-1; tentative D call: TRBD2 (5 bases). Trimming cost V 3 bases and J 10 bases, with 19 bases left between them. Germline V lookup: CDR1 MNHNS, CDR2 SASEGT. The CDR3 extends over 15 amino acids. This CDR3 reads CASSEGINPEREQFF. The CDR3 DNA is TGTGCCAGCAGTGAGGGGATTAACCCCGAGCGGGAGCAGTTCTTC.

There are a few counts of this clonotype. This chain joins TRBV18 and TRBJ2-7; possible D gene TRBD1, 7 bases. Germline V gene sequence: CDR1 KGHSH, CDR2 LQKENI. This CDR3 is built from 17 residues. Trimming shortened V by 0 bases and J by 3 bases, and 18 bases separated the two germline ends. The CDR3 loop reads CASSPPGFGQDYYEQYF. In nucleotides, the CDR3 is TGTGCCAGCTCACCACCGGGCTTCGGACAGGACTACTACGAGCAGTACTTC.

This clonotype came up many times. This chain uses TRBV18 with TRBJ1-1; 7 nucleotides align to TRBD1. The V and J ends lost 2 bases and 3 bases, in that order; junction bases with no gene match: 6. The germline V gene encodes CDR1 KGHSH and CDR2 LQKENI. The CDR3 extends over 15 amino acids. The chain's CDR3 is CASSPKGGGYTEAFF. The CDR3, as DNA: TGTGCCAGCTCACCAAAAGGGGGCGGGTACACTGAAGCTTTCTTT.